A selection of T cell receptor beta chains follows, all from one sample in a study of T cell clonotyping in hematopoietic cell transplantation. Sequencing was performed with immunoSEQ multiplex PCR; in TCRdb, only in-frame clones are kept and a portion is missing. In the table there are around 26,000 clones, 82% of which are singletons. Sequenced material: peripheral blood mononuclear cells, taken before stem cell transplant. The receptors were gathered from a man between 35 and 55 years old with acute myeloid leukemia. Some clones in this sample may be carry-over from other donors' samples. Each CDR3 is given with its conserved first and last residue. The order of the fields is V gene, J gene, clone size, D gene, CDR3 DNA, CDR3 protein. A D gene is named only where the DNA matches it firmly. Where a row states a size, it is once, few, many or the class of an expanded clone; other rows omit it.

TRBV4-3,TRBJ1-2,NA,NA,TGCGCCAGCAGCCAAGAGTCTTACCGGGGTAGTGGGGGCTACACCTTC,CASSQESYRGSGGYTF
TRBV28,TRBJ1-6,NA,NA,TGTGCCAGCAAACCCCCGGGTGGTGATTCACCCCTCCACTTT,CASKPPGGDSPLHF
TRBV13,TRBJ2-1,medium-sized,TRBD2,TGTGCCAGCAGCGACCTAGCGGGTATGCTCGGTCGGCAGTTCTTC,CASSDLAGMLGRQFF
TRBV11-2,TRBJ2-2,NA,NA,TGTGCCAGCAGCTTATCGCGGGACACCGGGGAGCTGTTTTTT,CASSLSRDTGELFF
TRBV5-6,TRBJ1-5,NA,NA,TGTGCCAGCAGCTTGTCAGGGAATCAGCCCCAGCATTTT,CASSLSGNQPQHF
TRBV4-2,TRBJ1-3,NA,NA,TGTGCCAGCAGCTTGGTAAGGGCTTCTGGAAACACCATATATTTT,CASSLVRASGNTIYF
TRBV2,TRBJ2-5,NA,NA,TGTGCCAGCAGTGAGTCGGGTTTAGGGACCCAGTACTTC,CASSESGLGTQYF
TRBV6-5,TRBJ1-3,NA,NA,TGTGCCAGCAGCCGTGCAGTCCACTCTGGAAACACCATATATTTT,CASSRAVHSGNTIYF
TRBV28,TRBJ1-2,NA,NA,TGTGCCAGCAGTTTCCTCCGGACAGCGAGCCCTAACTATGGCTACACCTTC,CASSFLRTASPNYGYTF
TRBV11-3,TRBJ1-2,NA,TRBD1,TGTGCCAGCAGTGGGAGACAGGGGTGGGACTATGGCTACACCTTC,CASSGRQGWDYGYTF